This T cell receptor beta chain is from a study of T cells after yellow fever vaccination. MiXCR was run by TCRdb on the 5' RACE reads, yielding one entry per CDR3 protein. Altogether hundreds of thousands of distinct CDR3 sequences are present, 15% to 20% being singletons, with the ten largest covering about 18%. Study-level points and caveats: Detected again after the booster were most primary-vaccination clones, at roughly 95% CD4 and 80% to 90% CD8. High-abundance clonotypes from the bulk population could contaminate FACS-sorted repertoires.

Germline loops: CDR1 LGHNA, CDR2 YNFKEQ. Trimming removed 1 base from V and 3 bases from J, with 10 bases in between. This CDR3 has 14 residues. Only a few counts were recorded for this clonotype. Its antigen is unidentified. The material was PBMCs, obtained before the yellow fever booster vaccination. The TCR sequence derives from a man between 18 and 35 years old who received the YFV17D yellow fever vaccine. The rearrangement joins TRBV4-2 to TRBJ2-7; no clear D gene. The CDR3 nucleotides read TGTGCCAGCAGCCAAGGGCAACAGCTCTACGAGCAGTACTTC. Protein sequence: CASSQGQQLYEQYF.